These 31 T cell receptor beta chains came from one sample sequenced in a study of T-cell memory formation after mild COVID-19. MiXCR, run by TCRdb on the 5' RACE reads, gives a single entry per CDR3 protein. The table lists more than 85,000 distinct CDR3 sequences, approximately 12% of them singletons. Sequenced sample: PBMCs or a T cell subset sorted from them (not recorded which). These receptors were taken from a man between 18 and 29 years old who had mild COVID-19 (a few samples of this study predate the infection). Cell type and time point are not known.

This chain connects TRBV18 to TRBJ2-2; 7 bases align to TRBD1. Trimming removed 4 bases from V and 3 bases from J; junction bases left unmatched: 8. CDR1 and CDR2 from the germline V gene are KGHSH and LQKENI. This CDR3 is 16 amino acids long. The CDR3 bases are TGTGCCAGCTCACGAAAAGACAGGGTCGACACCGGGGAGCTGTTTTTT. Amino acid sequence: CASSRKDRVDTGELFF.

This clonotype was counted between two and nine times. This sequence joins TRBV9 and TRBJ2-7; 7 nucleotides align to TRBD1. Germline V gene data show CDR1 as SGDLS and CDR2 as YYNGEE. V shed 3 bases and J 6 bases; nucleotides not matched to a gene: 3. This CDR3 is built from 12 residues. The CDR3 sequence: CASSGQGPEQYF. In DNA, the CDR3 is TGTGCCAGCAGCGGACAGGGTCCCGAGCAGTACTTC.

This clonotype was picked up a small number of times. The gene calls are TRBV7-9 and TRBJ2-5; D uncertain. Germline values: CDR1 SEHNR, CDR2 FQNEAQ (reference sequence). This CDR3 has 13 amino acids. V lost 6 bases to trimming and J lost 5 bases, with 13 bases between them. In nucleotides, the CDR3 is TGTGCCAGCAGATCATCCCCTCCGGAGACCCAGTACTTC. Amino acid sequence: CASRSSPPETQYF.

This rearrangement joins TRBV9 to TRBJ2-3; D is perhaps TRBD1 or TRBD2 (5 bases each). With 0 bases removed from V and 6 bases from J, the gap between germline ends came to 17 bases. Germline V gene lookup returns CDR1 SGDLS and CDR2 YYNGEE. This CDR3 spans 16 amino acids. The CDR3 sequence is CASSVEAVGPMDTQYF. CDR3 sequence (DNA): TGTGCCAGCAGCGTAGAAGCGGTGGGGCCGATGGATACGCAGTATTTT.

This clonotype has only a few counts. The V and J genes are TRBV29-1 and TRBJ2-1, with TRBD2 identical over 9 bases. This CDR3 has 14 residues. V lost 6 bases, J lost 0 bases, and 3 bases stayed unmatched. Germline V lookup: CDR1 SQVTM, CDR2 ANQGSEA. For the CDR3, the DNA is TGCAGCGTAATAGCGGGGGACTCCTACAATGAGCAGTTCTTC. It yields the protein CSVIAGDSYNEQFF.

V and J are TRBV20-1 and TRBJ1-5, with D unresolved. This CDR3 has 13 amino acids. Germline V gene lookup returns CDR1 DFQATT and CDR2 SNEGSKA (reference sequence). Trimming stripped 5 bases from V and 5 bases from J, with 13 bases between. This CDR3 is CSAPGSLDQPQHF. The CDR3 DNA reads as TGCAGTGCTCCGGGGAGCCTTGATCAGCCCCAGCATTTT.

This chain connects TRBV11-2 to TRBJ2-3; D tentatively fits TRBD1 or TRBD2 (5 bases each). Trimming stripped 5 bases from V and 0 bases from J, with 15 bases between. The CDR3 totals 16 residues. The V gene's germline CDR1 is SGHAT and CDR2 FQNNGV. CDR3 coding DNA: TGTGCCAGCAGCCGCGAGGGGCCTGGCAGCACAGATACGCAGTATTTT. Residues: CASSREGPGSTDTQYF. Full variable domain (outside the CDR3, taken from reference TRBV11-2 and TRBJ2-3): EAGVAQSPRYKIIEKRQSVAFWCNPISGHATLYWYQQILGQGPKLLIQFQNNGVVDDSQLPKDRFSAERLKGVDSTLKIQPAKLEDSAVYLCASSREGPGSTDTQYFGPGTRLTVL.

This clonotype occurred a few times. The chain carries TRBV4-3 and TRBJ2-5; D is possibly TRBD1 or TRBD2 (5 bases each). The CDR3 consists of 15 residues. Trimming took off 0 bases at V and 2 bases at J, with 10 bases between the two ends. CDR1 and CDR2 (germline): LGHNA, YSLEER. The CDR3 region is CASSQDIGGQETQYF. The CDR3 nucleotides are TGCGCCAGCAGCCAAGATATTGGGGGACAAGAGACCCAGTACTTC.

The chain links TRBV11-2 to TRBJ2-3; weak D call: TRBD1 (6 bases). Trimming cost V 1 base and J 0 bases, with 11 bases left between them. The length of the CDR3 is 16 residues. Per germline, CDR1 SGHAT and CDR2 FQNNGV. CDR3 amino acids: CASSLGGQPSTDTQYF. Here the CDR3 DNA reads TGTGCCAGCAGCTTAGGGGGACAACCTAGCACAGATACGCAGTATTTT.

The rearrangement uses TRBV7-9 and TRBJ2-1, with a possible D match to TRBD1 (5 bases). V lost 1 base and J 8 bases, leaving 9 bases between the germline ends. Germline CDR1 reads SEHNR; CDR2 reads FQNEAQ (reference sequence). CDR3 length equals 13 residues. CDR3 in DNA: TGTGCCAGCAGCTTAGTGATGGGGCATGAGCAGTTCTTC. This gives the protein CASSLVMGHEQFF. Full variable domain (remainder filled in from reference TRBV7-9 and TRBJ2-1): DTGVSQNPRHKITKRGQNVTFRCDPISEHNRLYWYRQTLGQGPEFLTYFQNEAQLEKSRLLSDRFSAERPKGSFSTLEIQRTEQGDSAMYLCASSLVMGHEQFFGPGTRLTVL.

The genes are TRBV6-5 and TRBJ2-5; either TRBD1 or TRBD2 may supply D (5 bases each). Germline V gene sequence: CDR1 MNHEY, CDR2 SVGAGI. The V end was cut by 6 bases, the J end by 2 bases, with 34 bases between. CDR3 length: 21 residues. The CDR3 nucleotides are TGTGCCAGCAGGGAAAACGACCGTACAGCGGTGGGGCGACGGGTACAAGAGACCCAGTACTTC. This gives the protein CASRENDRTAVGRRVQETQYF.

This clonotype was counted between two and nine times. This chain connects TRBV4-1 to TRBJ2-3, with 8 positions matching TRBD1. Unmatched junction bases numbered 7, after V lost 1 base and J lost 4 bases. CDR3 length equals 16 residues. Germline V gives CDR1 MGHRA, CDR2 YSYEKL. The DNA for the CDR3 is TGCGCCAGCAGCCAAGGGACAGGGATCTCGGCAGATACGCAGTATTTT. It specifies CASSQGTGISADTQYF.

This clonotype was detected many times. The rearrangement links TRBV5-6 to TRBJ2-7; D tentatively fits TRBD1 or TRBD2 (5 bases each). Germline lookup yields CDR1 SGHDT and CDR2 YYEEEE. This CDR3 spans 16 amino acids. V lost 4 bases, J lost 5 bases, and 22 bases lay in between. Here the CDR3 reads CASSGGRDRRINEQYF. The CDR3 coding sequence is TGTGCCAGCAGCGGCGGCCGGGACCGGCGAATCAACGAGCAGTACTTC.

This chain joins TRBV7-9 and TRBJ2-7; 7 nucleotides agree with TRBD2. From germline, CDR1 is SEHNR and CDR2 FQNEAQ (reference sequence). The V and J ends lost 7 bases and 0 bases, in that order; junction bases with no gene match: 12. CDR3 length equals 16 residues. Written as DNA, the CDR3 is TGTGCCAGCACCCTAGCACGGGGGGTACACTCCTACGAGCAGTACTTC. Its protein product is CASTLARGVHSYEQYF. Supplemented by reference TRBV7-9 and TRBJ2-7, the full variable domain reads DTGVSQNPRHKITKRGQNVTFRCDPISEHNRLYWYRQTLGQGPEFLTYFQNEAQLEKSRLLSDRFSAERPKGSFSTLEIQRTEQGDSAMYLCASTLARGVHSYEQYFGPGTRLTVT.

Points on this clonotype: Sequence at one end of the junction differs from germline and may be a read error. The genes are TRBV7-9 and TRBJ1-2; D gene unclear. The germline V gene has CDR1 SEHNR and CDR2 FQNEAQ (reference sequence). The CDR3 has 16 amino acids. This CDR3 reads CASTLPEETRPYGYTF. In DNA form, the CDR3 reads TGTGCCAGCACCTTACCGGAGGAGACCAGACCTTATGGCTACACCTTC.

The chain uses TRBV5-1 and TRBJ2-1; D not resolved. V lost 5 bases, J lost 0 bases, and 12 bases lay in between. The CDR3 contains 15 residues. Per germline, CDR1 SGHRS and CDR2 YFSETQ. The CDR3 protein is CASRLSLSSYNEQFF. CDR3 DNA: TGCGCCAGCAGACTAAGCCTGAGCTCCTACAATGAGCAGTTCTTC.

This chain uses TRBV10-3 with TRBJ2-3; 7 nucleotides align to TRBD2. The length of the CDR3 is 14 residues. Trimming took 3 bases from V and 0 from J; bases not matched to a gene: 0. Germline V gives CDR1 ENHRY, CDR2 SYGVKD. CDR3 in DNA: TGTGCCATCAGTGAAGCGGGAAGCACAGATACGCAGTATTTT. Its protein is CAISEAGSTDTQYF.

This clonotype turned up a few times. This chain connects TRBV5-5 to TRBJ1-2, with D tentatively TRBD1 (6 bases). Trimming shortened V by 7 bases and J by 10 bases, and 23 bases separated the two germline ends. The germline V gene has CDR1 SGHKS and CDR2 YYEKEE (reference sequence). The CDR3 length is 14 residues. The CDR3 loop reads CASGPPKEGGVYTF. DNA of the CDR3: TGTGCCAGCGGTCCCCCTAAGGAGGGGGGGGTCTACACCTTC.

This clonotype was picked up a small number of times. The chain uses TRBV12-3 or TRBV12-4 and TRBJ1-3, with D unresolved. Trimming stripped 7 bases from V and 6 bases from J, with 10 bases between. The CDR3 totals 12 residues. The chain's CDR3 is CASTPDLNTIYF. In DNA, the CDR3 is TGTGCCAGCACCCCCGACTTAAACACCATATATTTT.

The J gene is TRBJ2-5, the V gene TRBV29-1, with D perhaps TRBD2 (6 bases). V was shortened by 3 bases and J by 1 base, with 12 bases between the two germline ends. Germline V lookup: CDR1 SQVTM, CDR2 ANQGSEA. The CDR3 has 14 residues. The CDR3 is CSVDNGRGQETQYF. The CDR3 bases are TGCAGCGTTGATAACGGGCGGGGCCAAGAGACCCAGTACTTC.

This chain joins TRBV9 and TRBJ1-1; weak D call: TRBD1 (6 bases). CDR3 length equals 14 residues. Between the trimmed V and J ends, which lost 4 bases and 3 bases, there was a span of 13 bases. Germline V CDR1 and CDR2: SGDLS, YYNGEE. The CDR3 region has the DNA TGTGCCAGCAGCCCGGAGGGGGTACACACTGAAGCTTTCTTT. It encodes CASSPEGVHTEAFF.

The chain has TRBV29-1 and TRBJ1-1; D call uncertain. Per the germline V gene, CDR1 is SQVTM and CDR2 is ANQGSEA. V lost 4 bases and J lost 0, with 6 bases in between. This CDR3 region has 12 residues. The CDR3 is CSVVQMNTEAFF. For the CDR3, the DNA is TGCAGCGTTGTACAAATGAACACTGAAGCTTTCTTT.

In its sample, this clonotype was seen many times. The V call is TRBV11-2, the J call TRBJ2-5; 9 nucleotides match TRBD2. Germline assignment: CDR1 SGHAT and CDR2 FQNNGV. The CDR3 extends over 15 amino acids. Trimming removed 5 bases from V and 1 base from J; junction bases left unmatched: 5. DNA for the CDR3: TGTGCCAGCAGCCCTTTAGCGGGGGTCCAAGAGACCCAGTACTTC. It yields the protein CASSPLAGVQETQYF.

The CDR3 DNA reads TGCAGCGTCTCCCTGGGGACAGGGGATGGTGGCTACACCTTC. Protein: CSVSLGTGDGGYTF. The rearrangement links TRBV29-1 to TRBJ1-2; 10 bases line up with TRBD1. This CDR3 is 14 amino acids long. The junction had 11 bases not matched to a gene; V was cut back by 6 bases and J by 7 bases. Germline values: CDR1 SQVTM, CDR2 ANQGSEA.

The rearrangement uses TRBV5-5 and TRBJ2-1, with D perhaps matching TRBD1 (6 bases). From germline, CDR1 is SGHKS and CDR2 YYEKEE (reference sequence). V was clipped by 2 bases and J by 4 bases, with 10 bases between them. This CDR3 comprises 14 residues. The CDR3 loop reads CASSFSQGYNEQFF. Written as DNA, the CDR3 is TGTGCCAGCAGCTTTTCACAGGGATACAATGAGCAGTTCTTC.

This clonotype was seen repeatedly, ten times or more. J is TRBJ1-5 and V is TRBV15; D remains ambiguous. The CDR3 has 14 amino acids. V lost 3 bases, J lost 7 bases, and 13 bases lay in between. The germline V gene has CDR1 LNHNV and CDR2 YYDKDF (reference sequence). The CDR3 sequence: CATSRAGGAQPQHF. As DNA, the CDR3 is TGTGCCACCAGCAGGGCGGGAGGCGCACAGCCCCAGCATTTT.

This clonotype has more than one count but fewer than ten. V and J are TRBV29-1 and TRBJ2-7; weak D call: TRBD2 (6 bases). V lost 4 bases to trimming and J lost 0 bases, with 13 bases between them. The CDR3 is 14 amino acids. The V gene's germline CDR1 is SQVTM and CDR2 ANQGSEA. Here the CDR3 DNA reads TGCAGCGTTGTCCCGGGGGAGACCTCCTACGAGCAGTACTTC. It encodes CSVVPGETSYEQYF.

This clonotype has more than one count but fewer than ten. CDR3 bases: TGCAGTGCTAGAGACCGACAGGGGGCGGACTATGGCTACACCTTC. Amino acids: CSARDRQGADYGYTF. The chain has TRBV20-1 and TRBJ1-2, with 10 bases fitting TRBD1. This CDR3 has 15 amino acids. Germline loops: CDR1 DFQATT, CDR2 SNEGSKA (reference sequence). J gave up 3 bases and V 0 bases, and 4 bases lay outside the gene matches.

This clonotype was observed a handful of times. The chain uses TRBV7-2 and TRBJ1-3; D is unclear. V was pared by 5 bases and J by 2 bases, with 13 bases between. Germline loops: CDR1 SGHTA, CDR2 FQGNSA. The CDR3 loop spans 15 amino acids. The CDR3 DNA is TGTGCCAGCAGCCCGAGACCCCTCACTGGAAACACCATATATTTT. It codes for CASSPRPLTGNTIYF.

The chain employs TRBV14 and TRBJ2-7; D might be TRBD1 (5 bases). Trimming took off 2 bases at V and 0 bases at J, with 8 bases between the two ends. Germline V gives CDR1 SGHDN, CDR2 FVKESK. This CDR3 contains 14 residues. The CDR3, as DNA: TGTGCCAGCAGCCAACAGGGCCCCTCCTACGAGCAGTACTTC. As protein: CASSQQGPSYEQYF.

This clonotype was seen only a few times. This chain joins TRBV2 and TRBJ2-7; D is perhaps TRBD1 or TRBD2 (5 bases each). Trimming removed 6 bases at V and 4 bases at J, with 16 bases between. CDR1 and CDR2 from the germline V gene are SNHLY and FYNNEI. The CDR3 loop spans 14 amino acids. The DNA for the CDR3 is TGTGCCAGCAGGGGGGTGCGTATCGTTTACGAGCAGTACTTC. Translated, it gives CASRGVRIVYEQYF.